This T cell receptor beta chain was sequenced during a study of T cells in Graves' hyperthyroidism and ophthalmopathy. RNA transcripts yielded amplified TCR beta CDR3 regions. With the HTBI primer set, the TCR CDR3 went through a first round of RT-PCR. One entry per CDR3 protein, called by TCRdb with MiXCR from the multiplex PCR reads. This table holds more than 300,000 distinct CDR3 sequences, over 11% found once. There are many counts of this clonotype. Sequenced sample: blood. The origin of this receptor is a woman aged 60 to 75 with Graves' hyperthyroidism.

The DNA of the CDR3 is TGTGCCTGGAGACCCCGGGAGAACTATGGCTACACCTTC. It is translated as CAWRPRENYGYTF. The chain uses TRBV30 and TRBJ1-2; D gene uncertain. Germline V gene data show CDR1 as GTSNPN and CDR2 as SVGIG (reference sequence). This CDR3 comprises 13 residues. Trimming left V 3 bases short and J 2 bases short, with 10 bases between.